Described below is a single TCR beta chain sequence and its context. The junction had 9 bases not matched to a gene; V was cut back by 3 bases and J by 8 bases. Germline lookup yields CDR1 MRHNA and CDR2 SNTAGT. The CDR3 has 14 residues. This entry is derived from a study of blood T cell repertoires in COVID-19. Looking at the study overall: Samples taken during acute and convalescent COVID-19 were collected in the United States, Italy and Spain. Nucleic acid was either cDNA or gDNA, and it came from T cells, B-cell-depleted T cells, or PBMCs.

Authors' data handling: Counts of nucleated cells, estimated from reference gene primer amplification, were obtained. Repertoires were generated with immunoSEQ multiplex PCR, while TCRdb's copy carries only in-frame clones and drops some. Clone size and V and J calls were adopted from that table, with D and trimming inferred from the DNA. Here the sample spans fewer than 200,000 clones, about 90% being singletons. This sequence joins TRBV6-4 and TRBJ1-2, with 7 bases matching TRBD1. Sequencing used PBMCs or T cells enriched from blood (not recorded which). This TCR derives from a human donor with acute COVID-19. The donor label of this sample is uncertain. The CDR3 DNA is TGTGCCAGCAGTGAGCAAGGGGACAGTGGCGGCTACACCTTC. Residues: CASSEQGDSGGYTF.